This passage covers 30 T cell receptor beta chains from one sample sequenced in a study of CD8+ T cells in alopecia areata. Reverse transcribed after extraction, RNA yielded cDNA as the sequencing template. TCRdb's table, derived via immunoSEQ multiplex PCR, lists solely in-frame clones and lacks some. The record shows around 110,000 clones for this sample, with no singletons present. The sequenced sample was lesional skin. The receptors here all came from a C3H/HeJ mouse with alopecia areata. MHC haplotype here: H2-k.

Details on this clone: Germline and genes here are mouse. The CDR3 is CTCRGRTSNSDYTF. CDR3 bases read: TGCACCTGCAGGGGCAGGACATCAAACTCC. The chain has TRBV1 and TRBJ1-2; TRBD1 is a possible D gene (5 bases). The missing CDR3 end, 4 residues past where the read stops, is filled in from the germline J gene. The length of the CDR3 is 14 residues. Trimming cost V 6 bases and J 0 bases, with 11 bases left between them. The V gene's germline CDR1 is NSQYPW and CDR2 LRSPGD (reference sequence).

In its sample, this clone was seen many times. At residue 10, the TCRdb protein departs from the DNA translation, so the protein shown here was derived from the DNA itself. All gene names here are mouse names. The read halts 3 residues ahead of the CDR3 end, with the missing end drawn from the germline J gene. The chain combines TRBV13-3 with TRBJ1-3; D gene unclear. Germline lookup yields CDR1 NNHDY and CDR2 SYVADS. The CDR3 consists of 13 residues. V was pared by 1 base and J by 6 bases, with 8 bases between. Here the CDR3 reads CASSDPHINTLYF. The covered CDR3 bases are TGTGCCAGCAGTGATCCTCACATAAATACG.

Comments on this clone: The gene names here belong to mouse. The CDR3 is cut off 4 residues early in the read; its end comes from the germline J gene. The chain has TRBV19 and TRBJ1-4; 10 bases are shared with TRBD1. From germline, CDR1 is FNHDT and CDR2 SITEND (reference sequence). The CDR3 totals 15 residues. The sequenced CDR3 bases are TGTGCCAGCAGTATTCGGACAGGGGGTCCCGAA. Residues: CASSIRTGGPE. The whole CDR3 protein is CASSIRTGGPERLFF. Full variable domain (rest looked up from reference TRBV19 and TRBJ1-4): GGIITQTPKFLIGQEGQKLTLKCQQNFNHDTMYWYRQDSGKGLRLIYYSITENDLQKGDLSEGYDASREKKSSFSLTVTSAQKNEMAVFLCASSIRTGGPERLFFGHGTKLSVL.

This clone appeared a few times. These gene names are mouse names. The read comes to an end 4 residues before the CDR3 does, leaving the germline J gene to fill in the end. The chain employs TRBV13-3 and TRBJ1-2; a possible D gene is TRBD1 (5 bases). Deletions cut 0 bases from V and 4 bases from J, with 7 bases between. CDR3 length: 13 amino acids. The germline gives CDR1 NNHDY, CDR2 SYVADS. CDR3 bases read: TGTGCCAGCAGTGATGACAGGCCCTCC. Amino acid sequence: CASSDDRPS. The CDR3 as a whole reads CASSDDRPSDYTF.

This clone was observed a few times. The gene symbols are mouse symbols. The CDR3 protein is CTCSADIRAYAEQFF. The sequenced part of the CDR3 DNA is TGCACCTGCAGTGCAGATATCAGGGCATATGCT. The V gene is TRBV1, the J gene TRBJ2-1; perhaps TRBD1 as D (5 bases). Read sequence stops 4 residues before the CDR3 end, and the germline J gene provides the missing end. CDR1 is NSQYPW, CDR2 LRSPGD, per germline (reference sequence). This CDR3 has 15 residues. V was trimmed by 0 bases and J by 4 bases, leaving 10 bases between them.

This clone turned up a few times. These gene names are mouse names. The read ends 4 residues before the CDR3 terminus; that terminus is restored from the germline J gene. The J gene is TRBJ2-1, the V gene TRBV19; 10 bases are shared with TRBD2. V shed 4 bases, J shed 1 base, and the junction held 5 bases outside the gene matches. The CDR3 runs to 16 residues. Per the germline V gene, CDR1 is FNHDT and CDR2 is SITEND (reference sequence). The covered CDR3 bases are TGTGCCAGCAGTCTCGACTGGGGGGAGAACTATGCT. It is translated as CASSLDWGENYA. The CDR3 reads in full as CASSLDWGENYAEQFF.

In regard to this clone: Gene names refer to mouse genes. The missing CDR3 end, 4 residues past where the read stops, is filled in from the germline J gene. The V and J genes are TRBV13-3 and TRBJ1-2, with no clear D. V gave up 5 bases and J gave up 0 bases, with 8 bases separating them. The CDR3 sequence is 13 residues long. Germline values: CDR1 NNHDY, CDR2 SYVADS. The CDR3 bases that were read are TGTGCCAGCAGCCCCTCAGCAAACTCC. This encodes CASSPSANS. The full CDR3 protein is CASSPSANSDYTF.

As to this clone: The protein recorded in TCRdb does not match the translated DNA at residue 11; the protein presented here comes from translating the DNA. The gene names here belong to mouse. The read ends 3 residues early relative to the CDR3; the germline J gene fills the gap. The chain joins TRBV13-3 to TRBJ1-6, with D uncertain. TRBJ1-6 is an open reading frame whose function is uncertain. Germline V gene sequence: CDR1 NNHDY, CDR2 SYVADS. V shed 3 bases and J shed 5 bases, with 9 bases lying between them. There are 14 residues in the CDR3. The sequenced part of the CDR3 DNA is TGTGCCAGCAGTGTGTCCCTTCATAATTCGCCC. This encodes CASSVSLHNSP. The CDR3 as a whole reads CASSVSLHNSPLYF.

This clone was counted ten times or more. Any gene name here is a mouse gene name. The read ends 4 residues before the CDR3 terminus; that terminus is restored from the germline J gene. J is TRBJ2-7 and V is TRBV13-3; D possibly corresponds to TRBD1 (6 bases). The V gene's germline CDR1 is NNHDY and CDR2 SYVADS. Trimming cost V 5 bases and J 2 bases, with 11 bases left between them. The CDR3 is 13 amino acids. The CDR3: CASSWDNPYEQYF. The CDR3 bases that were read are TGTGCCAGCAGCTGGGACAACCCCTAT.

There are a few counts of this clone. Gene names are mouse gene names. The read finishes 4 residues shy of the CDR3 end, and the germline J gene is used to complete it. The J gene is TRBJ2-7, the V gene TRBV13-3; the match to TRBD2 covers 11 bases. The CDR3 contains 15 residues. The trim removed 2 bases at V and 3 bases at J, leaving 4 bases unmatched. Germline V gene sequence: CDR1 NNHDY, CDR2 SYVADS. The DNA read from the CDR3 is TGTGCCAGCAGTGAAGGACTGGGGGGCCACTAT. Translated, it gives CASSEGLGGHY. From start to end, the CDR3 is CASSEGLGGHYEQYF.

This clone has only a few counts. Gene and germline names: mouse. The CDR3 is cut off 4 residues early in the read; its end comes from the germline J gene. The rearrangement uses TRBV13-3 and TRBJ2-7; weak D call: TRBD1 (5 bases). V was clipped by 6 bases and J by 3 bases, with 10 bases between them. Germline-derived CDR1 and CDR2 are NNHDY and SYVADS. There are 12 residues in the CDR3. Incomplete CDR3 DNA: TGTGCCAGCAAGGGCAGGGACTAT. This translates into CASKGRDY. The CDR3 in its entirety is CASKGRDYEQYF.

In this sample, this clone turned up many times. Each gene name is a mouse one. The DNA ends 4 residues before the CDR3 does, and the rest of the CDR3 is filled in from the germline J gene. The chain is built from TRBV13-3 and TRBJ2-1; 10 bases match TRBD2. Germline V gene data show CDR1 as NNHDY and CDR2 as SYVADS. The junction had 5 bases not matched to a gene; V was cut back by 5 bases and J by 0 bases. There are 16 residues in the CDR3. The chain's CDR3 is CASRAGTGVNYAEQFF. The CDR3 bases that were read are TGTGCCAGCAGAGCCGGGACTGGGGTTAACTATGCT.

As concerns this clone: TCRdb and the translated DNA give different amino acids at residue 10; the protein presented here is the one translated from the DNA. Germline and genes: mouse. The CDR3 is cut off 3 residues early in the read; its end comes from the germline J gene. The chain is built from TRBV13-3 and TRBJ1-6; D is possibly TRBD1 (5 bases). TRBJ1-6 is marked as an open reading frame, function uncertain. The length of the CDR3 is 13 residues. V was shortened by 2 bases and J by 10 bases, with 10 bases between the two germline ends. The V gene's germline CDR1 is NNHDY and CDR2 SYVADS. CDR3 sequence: CASSDRAPSPLYF. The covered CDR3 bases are TGTGCCAGCAGTGACAGGGCCCCATCGCCC.

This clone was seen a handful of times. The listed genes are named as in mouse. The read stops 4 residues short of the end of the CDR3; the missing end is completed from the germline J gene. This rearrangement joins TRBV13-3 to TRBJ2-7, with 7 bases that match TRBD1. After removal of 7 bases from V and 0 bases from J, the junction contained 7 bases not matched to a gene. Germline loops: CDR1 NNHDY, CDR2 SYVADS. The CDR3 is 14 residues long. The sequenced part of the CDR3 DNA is TGTGCCAGCGGACAGACAGGGAGCTCCTAT. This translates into CASGQTGSSY. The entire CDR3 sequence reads CASGQTGSSYEQYF.

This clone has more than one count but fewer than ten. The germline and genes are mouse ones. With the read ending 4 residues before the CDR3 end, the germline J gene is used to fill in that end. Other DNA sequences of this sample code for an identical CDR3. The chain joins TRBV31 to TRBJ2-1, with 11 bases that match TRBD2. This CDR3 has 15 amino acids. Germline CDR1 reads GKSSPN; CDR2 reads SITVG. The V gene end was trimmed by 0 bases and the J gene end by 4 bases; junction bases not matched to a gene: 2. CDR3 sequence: CAWSLGLGGYAEQFF. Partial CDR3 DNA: TGTGCCTGGAGTCTCGGACTGGGGGGATATGCT.

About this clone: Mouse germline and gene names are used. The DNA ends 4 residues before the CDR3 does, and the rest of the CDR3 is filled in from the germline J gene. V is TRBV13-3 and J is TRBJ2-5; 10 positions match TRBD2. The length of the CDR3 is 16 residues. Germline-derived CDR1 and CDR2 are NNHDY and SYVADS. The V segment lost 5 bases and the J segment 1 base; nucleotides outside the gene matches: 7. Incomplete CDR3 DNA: TGTGCCAGCAGGGCGGGACTGGGGAGCCACCAAGAC. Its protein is CASRAGLGSHQD. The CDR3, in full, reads CASRAGLGSHQDTQYF.

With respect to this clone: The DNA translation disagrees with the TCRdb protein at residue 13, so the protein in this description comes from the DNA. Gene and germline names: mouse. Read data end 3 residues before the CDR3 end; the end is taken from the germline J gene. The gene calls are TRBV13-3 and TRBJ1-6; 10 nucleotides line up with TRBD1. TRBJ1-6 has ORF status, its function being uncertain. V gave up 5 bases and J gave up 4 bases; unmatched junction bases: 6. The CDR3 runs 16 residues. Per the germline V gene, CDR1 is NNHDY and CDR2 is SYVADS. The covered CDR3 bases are TGTGCCAGCAGGACAGGGGGCGCAGGATATAATTCGCCC. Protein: CASRTGGAGYNSP. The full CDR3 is CASRTGGAGYNSPLYF.

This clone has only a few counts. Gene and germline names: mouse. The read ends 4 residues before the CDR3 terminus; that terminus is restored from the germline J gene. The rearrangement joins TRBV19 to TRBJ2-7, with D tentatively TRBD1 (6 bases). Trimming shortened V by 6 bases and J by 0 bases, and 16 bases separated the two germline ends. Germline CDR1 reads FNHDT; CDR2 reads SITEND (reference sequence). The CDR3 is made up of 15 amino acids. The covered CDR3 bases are TGTGCCAGCACCCTCAGGACAGAAGGCTCCTAT. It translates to CASTLRTEGSY. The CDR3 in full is CASTLRTEGSYEQYF.

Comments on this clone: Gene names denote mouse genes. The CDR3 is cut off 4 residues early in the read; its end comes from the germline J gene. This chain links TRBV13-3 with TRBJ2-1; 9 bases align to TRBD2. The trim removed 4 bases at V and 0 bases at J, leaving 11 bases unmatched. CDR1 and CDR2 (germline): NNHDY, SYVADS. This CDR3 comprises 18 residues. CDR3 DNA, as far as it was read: TGTGCCAGCAGTCCTCAACTGGGGGGCCGGGATAACTATGCT. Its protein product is CASSPQLGGRDNYA. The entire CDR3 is CASSPQLGGRDNYAEQFF.

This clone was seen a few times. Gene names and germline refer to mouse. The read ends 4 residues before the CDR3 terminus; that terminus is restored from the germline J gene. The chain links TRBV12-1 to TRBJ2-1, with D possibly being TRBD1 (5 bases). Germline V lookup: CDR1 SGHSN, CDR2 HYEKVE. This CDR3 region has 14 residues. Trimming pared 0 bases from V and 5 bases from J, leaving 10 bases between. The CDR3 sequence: CASSLVDNHAEQFF. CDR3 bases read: TGTGCCAGCTCTCTCGTGGACAACCATGCT.

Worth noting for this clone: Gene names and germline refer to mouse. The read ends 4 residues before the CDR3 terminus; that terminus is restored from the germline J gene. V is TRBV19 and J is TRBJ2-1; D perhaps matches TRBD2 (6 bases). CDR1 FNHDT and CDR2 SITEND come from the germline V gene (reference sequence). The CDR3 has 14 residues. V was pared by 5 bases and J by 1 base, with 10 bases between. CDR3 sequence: CASRHWENYAEQFF. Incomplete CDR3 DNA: TGTGCCAGCAGGCACTGGGAGAACTATGCT.

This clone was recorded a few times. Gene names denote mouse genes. The part of the CDR3 DNA that was read is TGTGCCAGCAGGCTGGGGCTACAAGAC. Translation: CASRLGLQD. The CDR3 in its entirety is CASRLGLQDTQYF. V is TRBV13-1 and J is TRBJ2-5, with TRBD2 as a possible D gene (6 bases). The read falls 4 residues short of the CDR3 end, and the missing part is taken from the germline J gene. This CDR3 is built from 13 residues. V was trimmed by 5 bases and J by 3 bases, leaving 10 bases between them. Germline V gives CDR1 NSHNY, CDR2 SYGAGN.

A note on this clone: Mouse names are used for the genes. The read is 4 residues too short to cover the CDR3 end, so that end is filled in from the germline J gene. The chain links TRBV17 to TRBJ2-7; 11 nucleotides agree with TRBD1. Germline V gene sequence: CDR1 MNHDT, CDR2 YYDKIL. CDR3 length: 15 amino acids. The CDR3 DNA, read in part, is TGTGCTAGCAGTAGAGAAGGGGACAGGGGGTAT. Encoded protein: CASSREGDRGY. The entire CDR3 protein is CASSREGDRGYEQYF.

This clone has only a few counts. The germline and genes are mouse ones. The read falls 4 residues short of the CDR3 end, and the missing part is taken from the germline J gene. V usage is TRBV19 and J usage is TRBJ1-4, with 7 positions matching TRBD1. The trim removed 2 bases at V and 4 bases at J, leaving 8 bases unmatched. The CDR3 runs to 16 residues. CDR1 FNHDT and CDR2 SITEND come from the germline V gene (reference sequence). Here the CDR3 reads CASSMKMGTDNERLFF. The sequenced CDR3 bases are TGTGCCAGCAGTATGAAGATGGGGACAGACAACGAA. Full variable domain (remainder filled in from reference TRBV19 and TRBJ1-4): GGIITQTPKFLIGQEGQKLTLKCQQNFNHDTMYWYRQDSGKGLRLIYYSITENDLQKGDLSEGYDASREKKSSFSLTVTSAQKNEMAVFLCASSMKMGTDNERLFFGHGTKLSVL.

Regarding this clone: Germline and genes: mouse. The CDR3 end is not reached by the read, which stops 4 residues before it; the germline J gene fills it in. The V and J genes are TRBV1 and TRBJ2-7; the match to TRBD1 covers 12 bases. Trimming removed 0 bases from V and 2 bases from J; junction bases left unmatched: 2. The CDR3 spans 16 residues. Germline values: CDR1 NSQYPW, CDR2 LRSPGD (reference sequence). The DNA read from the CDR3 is TGCACCTGCAGTGCAGATCGGGACAGGGGGCCCTAT. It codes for CTCSADRDRGPY. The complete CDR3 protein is CTCSADRDRGPYEQYF.

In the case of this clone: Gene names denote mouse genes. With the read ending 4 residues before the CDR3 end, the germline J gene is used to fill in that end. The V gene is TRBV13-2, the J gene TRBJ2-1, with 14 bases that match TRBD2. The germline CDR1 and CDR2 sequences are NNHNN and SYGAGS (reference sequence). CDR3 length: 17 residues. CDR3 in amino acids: CASGDEGLGGRWAEQFF. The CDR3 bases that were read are TGTGCCAGCGGTGATGAGGGACTGGGGGGGCGCTGGGCT.

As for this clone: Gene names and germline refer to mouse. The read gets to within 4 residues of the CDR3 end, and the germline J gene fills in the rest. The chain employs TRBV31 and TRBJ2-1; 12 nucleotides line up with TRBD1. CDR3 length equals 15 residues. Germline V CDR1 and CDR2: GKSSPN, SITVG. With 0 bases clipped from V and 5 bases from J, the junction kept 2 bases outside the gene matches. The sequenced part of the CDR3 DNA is TGTGCCTGGAGTCTCCGGGACAGGGGGCATGCT. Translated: CAWSLRDRGHA. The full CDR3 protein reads CAWSLRDRGHAEQFF.

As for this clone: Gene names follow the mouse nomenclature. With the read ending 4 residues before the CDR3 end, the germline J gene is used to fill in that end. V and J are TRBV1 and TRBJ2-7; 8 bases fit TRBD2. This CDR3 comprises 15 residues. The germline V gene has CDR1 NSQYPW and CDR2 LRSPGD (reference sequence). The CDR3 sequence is CTCSADLGGLYEQYF. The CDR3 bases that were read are TGCACCTGCAGTGCAGATCTGGGGGGCCTTTAT.

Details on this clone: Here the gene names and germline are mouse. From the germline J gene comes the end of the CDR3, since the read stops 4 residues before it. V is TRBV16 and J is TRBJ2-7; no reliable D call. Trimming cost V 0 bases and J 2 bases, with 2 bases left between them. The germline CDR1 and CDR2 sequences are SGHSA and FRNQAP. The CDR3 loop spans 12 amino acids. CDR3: CASSLEAYEQYF. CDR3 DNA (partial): TGTGCAAGCAGCTTAGAAGCCTAT.

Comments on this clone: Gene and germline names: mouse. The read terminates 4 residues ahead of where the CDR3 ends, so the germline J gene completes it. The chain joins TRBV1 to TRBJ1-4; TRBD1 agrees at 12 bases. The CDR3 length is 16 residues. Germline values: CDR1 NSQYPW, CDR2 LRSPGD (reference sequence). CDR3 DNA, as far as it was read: TGCACCTGCAGTGCAGATTGGGGACAGGGGGCCGAA. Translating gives CTCSADWGQGAE. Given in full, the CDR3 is CTCSADWGQGAERLFF.